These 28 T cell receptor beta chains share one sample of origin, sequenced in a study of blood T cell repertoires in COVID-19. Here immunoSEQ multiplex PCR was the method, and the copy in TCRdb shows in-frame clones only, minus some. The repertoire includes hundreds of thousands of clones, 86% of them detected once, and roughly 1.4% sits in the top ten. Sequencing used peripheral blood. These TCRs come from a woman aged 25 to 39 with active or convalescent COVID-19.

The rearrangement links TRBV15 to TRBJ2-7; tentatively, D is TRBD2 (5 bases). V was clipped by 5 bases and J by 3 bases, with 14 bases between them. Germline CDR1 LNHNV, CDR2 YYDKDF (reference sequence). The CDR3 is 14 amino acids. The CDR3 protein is CATSRGAGVYEQYF. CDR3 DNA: TGTGCCACCAGCCGTGGCGCCGGGGTCTACGAGCAGTACTTC.

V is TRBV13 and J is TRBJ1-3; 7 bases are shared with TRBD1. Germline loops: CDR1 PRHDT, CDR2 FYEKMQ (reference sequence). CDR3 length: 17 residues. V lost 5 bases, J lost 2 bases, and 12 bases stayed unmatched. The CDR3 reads CASSPSTGLFTGNTIYF. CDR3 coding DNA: TGTGCCAGCAGCCCTTCGACAGGGCTGTTTACTGGAAACACCATATATTTT. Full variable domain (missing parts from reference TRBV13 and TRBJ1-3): AAGVIQSPRHLIKEKRETATLKCYPIPRHDTVYWYQQGPGQDPQFLISFYEKMQSDKGSIPDRFSAQQFSDYHSELNMSSLELGDSALYFCASSPSTGLFTGNTIYFGEGSWLTVV.

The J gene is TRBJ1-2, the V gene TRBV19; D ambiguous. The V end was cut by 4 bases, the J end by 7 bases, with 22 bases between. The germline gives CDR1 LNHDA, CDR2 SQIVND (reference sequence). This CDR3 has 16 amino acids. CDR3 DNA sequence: TGTGCCAGTAGTAAACCGGGGTCCCTTCCTTCGGGTGGCTACACCTTC. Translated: CASSKPGSLPSGGYTF.

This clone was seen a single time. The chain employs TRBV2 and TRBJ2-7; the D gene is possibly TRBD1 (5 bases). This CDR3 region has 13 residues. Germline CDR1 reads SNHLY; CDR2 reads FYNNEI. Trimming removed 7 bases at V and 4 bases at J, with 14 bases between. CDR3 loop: CASTRTKGYEQYF. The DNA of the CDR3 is TGTGCCAGCACCAGGACAAAGGGATACGAGCAGTACTTC.

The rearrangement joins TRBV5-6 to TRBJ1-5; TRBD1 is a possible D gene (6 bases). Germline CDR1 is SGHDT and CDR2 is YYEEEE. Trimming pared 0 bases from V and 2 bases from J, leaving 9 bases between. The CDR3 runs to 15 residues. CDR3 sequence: CASSLESGGNQPQHF. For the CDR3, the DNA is TGTGCCAGCAGCTTGGAGTCAGGGGGCAATCAGCCCCAGCATTTT. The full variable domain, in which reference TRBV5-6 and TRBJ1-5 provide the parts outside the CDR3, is DAGVTQSPTHLIKTRGQQVTLRCSPKSGHDTVSWYQQALGQGPQFIFQYYEEEERQRGNFPDRFSGHQFPNYSSELNVNALLLGDSALYLCASSLESGGNQPQHFGDGTRLSIL.

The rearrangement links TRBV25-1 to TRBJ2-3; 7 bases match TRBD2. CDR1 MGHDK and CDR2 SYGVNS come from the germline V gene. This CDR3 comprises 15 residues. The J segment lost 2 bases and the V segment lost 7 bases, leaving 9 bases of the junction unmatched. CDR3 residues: CASTPWGGLTDTQYF. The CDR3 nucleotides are TGTGCCAGCACCCCATGGGGGGGTCTCACAGATACGCAGTATTTT. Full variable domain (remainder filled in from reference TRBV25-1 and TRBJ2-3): EADIYQTPRYLVIGTGKKITLECSQTMGHDKMYWYQQDPGMELHLIHYSYGVNSTEKGDLSSESTVSRIRTEHFPLTLESARPSHTSQYLCASTPWGGLTDTQYFGPGTRLTVL.

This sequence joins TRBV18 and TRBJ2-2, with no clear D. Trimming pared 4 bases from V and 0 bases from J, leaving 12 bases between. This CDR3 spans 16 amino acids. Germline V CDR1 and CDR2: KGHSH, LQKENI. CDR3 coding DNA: TGTGCCAGCTCACTAACAGCCCCCACGAACACCGGGGAGCTGTTTTTT. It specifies CASSLTAPTNTGELFF.

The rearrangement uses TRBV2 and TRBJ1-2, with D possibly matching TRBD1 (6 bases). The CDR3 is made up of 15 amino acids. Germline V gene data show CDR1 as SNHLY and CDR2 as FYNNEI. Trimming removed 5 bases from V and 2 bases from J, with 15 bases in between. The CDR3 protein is CASSLGNRDNYGYTF. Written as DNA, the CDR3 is TGTGCCAGCAGTCTTGGGAACAGGGACAACTATGGCTACACCTTC.

CDR3 residues: CASSLSGAPHEQYF. DNA for the CDR3: TGTGCCAGCAGTCTGAGCGGGGCACCCCACGAGCAGTACTTC. This chain uses TRBV5-4 with TRBJ2-7, with 7 nucleotides matching TRBD2. Germline values: CDR1 SGHNT, CDR2 YYREEE (reference sequence). With 5 bases clipped from V and 5 bases from J, the junction kept 10 bases outside the gene matches. This CDR3 is 14 amino acids long.

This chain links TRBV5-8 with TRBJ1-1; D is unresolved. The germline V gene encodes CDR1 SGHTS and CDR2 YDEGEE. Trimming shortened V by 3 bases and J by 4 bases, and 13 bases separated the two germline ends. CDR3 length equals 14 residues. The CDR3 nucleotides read TGTGCCAGCAGCTCGCTTTACGAGGTCACTGAAGCTTTCTTT. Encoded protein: CASSSLYEVTEAFF.

The CDR3 sequence: CASGTANYGYTF. In DNA form, the CDR3 reads TGTGCCAGCGGGACAGCTAACTATGGCTACACCTTC. The J gene is TRBJ1-2, the V gene TRBV27, with 7 bases fitting TRBD1. Looked up from germline, CDR1 is MNHEY and CDR2 is SMNVEV (reference sequence). Losses at the gene ends were 8 bases for V and 0 bases for J; bases not matched to a gene: 0. The CDR3 has 12 residues.

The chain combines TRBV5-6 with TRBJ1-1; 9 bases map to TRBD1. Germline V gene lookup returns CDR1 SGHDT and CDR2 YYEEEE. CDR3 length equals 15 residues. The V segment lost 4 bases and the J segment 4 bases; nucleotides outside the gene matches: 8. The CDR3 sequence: CASSPYGTGFTEAFF. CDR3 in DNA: TGTGCCAGCAGCCCGTACGGGACAGGGTTCACTGAAGCTTTCTTT. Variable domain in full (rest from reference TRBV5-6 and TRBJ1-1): DAGVTQSPTHLIKTRGQQVTLRCSPKSGHDTVSWYQQALGQGPQFIFQYYEEEERQRGNFPDRFSGHQFPNYSSELNVNALLLGDSALYLCASSPYGTGFTEAFFGQGTRLTVV.

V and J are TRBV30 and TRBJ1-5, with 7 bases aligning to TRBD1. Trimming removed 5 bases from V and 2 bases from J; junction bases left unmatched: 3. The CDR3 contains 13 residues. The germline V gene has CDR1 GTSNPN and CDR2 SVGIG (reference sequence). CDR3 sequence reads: CAWADRGNQPQHF. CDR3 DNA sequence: TGTGCCTGGGCCGACAGGGGCAATCAGCCCCAGCATTTT.

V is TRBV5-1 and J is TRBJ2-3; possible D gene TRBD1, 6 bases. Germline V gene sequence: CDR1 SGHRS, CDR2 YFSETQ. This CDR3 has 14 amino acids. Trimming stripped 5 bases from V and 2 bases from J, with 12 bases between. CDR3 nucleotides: TGCGCCAGCAGGCTTAACAGGGTCACAGATACGCAGTATTTT. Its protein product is CASRLNRVTDTQYF.

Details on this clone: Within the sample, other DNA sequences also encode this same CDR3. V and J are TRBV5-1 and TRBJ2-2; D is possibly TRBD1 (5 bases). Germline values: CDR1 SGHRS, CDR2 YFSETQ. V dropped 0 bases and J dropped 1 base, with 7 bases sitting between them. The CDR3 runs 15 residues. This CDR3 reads CASSLGQGNTGELFF. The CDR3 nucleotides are TGCGCCAGCAGCTTGGGGCAGGGGAACACCGGGGAGCTGTTTTTT.

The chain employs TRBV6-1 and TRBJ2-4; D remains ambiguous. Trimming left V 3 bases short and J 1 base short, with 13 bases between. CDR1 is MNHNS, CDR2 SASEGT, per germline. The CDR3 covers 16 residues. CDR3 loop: CASSDPHGLAKNIQYF. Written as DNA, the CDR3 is TGTGCCAGCAGTGATCCACATGGGCTGGCCAAAAACATTCAGTACTTC.

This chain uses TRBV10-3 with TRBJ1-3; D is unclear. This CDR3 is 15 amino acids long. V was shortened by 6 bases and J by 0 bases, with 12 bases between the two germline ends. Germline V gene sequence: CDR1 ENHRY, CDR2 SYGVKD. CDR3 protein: CAISVSEVSGNTIYF. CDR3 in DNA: TGTGCCATCAGCGTCTCCGAGGTCTCTGGAAACACCATATATTTT.

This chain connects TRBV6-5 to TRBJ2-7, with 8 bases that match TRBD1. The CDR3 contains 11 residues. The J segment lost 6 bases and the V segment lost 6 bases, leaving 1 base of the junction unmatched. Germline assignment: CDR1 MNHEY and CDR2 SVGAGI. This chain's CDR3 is CASRTGGEQYF. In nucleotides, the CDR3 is TGTGCCAGCAGAACAGGGGGCGAGCAGTACTTC.

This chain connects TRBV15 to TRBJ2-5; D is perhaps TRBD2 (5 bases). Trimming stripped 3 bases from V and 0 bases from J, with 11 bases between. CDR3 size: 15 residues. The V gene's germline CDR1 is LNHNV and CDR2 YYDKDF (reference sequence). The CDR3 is CATSSQTGNQETQYF. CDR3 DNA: TGTGCCACCAGCAGTCAAACCGGGAACCAAGAGACCCAGTACTTC. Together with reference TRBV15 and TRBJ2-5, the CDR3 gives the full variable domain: DAMVIQNPRYQVTQFGKPVTLSCSQTLNHNVMYWYQQKSSQAPKLLFHYYDKDFNNEADTPDNFQSRRPNTSFCFLDIRSPGLGDTAMYLCATSSQTGNQETQYFGPGTRLLVL.

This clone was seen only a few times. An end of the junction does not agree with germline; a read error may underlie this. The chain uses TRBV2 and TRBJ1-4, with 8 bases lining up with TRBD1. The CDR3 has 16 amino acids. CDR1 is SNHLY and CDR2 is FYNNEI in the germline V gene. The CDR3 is CASREGQGLANEKLFF. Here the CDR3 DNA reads TGTGCCAGCAGGGAAGGACAGGGCTTGGCTAATGAAAAACTGTTTTTT.

The CDR3 nucleotides read TGTGCCAGCAGTTTATCGGGACTAGTTCACTACGAGCAGTACTTC. Encoded protein: CASSLSGLVHYEQYF. The chain links TRBV27 to TRBJ2-7; TRBD2 matches at 8 bases. Germline trimming cut 0 bases from V and 3 bases from J; bases unmatched to any gene: 4. This CDR3 spans 15 amino acids. CDR1 is MNHEY, CDR2 SMNVEV, per germline (reference sequence).

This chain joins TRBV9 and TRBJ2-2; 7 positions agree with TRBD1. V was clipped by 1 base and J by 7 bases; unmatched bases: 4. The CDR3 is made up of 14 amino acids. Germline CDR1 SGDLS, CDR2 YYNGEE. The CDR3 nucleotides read TGTGCCAGCAGCGTATTAGGGGGCGGCGGGGAGCTGTTTTTT. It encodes CASSVLGGGGELFF.

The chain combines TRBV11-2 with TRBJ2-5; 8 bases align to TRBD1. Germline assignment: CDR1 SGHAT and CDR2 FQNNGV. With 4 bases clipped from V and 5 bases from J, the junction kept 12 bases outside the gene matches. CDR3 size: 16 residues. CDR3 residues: CASSSPLAGGAETQYF. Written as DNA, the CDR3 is TGTGCCAGCAGCTCCCCACTGGCAGGGGGCGCGGAGACCCAGTACTTC.

As DNA, the CDR3 is TGTGCCAGCAGTGGCCCTAGCGAGGGTGAGCAGTTCTTC. This codes for CASSGPSEGEQFF. The chain couples TRBV2 to TRBJ2-1; TRBD2 is a possible D gene (6 bases). Trimming cost V 4 bases and J 9 bases, with 13 bases left between them. Per germline, CDR1 SNHLY and CDR2 FYNNEI. There are 13 residues in the CDR3.

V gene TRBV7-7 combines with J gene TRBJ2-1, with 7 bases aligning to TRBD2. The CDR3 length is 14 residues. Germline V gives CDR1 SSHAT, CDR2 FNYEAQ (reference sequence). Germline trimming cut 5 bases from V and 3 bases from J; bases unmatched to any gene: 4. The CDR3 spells CASSKSGIYNEQFF. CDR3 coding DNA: TGTGCCAGCAGCAAGAGCGGGATCTACAATGAGCAGTTCTTC.

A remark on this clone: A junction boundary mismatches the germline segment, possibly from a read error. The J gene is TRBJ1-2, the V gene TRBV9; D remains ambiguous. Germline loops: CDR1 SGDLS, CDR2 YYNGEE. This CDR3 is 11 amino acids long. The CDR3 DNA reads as TGTGCCAGCAGCCTACTATATGTCTACACCTTC. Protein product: CASSLLYVYTF. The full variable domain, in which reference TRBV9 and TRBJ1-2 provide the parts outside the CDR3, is DSGVTQTPKHLITATGQRVTLRCSPRSGDLSVYWYQQSLDQGLQFLIQYYNGEERAKGNILERFSAQQFPDLHSELNLSSLELGDSALYFCASSLLYVYTFGSGTRLTVV.

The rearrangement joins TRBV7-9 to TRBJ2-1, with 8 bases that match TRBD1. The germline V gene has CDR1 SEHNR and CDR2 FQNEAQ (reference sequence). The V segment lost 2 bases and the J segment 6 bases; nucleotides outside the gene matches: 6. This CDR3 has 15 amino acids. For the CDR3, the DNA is TGTGCCAGCAGCTTAAGGGACAGGTTCCTCAATGAGCAGTTCTTC. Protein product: CASSLRDRFLNEQFF.

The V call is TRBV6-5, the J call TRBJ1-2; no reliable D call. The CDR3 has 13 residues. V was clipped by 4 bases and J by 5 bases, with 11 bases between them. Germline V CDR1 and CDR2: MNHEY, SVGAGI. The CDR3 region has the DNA TGTGCCAGCAGTTTCGGGAAGTCTTATGGCTACACCTTC. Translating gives CASSFGKSYGYTF.